The rows below give T cell receptor beta chains drawn from one sample of a study of tumor-infiltrating lymphocytes in primary liver carcinoma. MiXCR was run by TCRdb on the multiplex PCR reads, yielding one entry per CDR3 protein. There are approximately 340,000 distinct CDR3 sequences in the sample; almost 65% occur only once, and under 8% lies in the top ten. Sequencing was performed on peripheral blood. All receptors derive from a man between 40 and 49 years old with primary liver carcinoma and hepatitis B virus infection. Both conserved end residues are part of each CDR3. D genes are given only for firm matches. Rows give clone size only sometimes, using once, few, many, or a class for an expanded clone.

V: TRBV4-1
D: TRBD1
size: .
J: TRBJ2-1
CDR3: CASSQGWTGAWNKQFF
DNA: TGCGCCAGCAGCCAAGGGTGGACAGGGGCATGGAATAAGCAGTTCTTC

V: TRBV13
D: TRBD1
size: .
J: TRBJ1-5
CDR3: CASSLGRRGLHRPQHF
DNA: TGTGCCAGCAGCTTAGGTCGCAGGGGGCTGCATCGGCCCCAGCATTTT

V: TRBV12-3/TRBV12-4
D: .
size: many
J: TRBJ2-1
CDR3: CASTPWRDNEQFF
DNA: TGTGCCAGCACCCCGTGGCGGGATAATGAGCAGTTCTTC

V: TRBV30
D: .
size: .
J: TRBJ2-7
CDR3: CAWTSVSHTSYEQYF
DNA: TGTGCCTGGACCTCCGTCTCCCATACTTCCTACGAGCAGTACTTC

V: TRBV14
D: .
size: few
J: TRBJ2-7
CDR3: CASSQTTVTTYEQYF
DNA: TGTGCCAGCAGCCAAACGACAGTTACGACCTACGAGCAGTACTTC

V: TRBV7-9
D: TRBD2
size: few
J: TRBJ2-1
CDR3: CASSPRRTAGGANEQFF
DNA: TGTGCCAGCAGCCCCCGACGGACCGCGGGAGGGGCGAATGAGCAGTTCTTC

V: TRBV6-6
D: TRBD1
size: many
J: TRBJ2-6
CDR3: CASSYLGAGGSGANVLTF
DNA: TGTGCCAGCAGTTACTTAGGGGCAGGGGGCTCTGGGGCCAACGTCCTGACTTTC

V: TRBV4-3
D: .
size: once
J: TRBJ2-2
CDR3: CASSSVGNTGELFF
DNA: TGTGCCAGCAGCAGCGTGGGAAACACCGGGGAGCTGTTTTTT

V: TRBV4-1
D: .
size: many
J: TRBJ1-2
CDR3: CASSLTQGGYGYTF
DNA: TGCGCCAGCAGCCTAACTCAGGGAGGCTATGGCTACACCTTC

V: TRBV11-2
D: .
size: .
J: TRBJ2-3
CDR3: CASSPQGLETYTQYF
DNA: TGTGCCAGCAGCCCTCAGGGATTAGAGACGTATACGCAGTATTTT

V: TRBV11-2
D: TRBD2
size: .
J: TRBJ2-5
CDR3: CASSALAGGQETQCF
DNA: TGTGCCAGCAGCGCACTAGCGGGAGGACAAGAGACCCAATGCTTC

V: TRBV20-1
D: TRBD2
size: .
J: TRBJ2-4
CDR3: CSARPRLADLAKNIQYF
DNA: TGCAGTGCTAGACCTCGACTAGCGGACCTAGCCAAAAACATTCAGTACTTC

V: TRBV11-2
D: .
size: .
J: TRBJ2-7
CDR3: CDSSLGESEQYF
DNA: TGTGACAGCAGCTTAGGCGAGAGCGAGCAGTACTTC

V: TRBV9
D: TRBD2
size: once
J: TRBJ2-3
CDR3: CASGSQTSGGTDTQYF
DNA: TGTGCCAGCGGCTCCCAGACTAGCGGAGGCACAGATACGCAGTATTTT

V: TRBV14
D: .
size: .
J: TRBJ2-1
CDR3: CASSQTRGTGNEQFF
DNA: TGTGCCAGCAGCCAAACCCGGGGAACCGGCAATGAGCAGTTCTTC

V: TRBV11-2
D: TRBD2
size: many
J: TRBJ2-7
CDR3: CASSLGTTYEQYF
DNA: TGTGCCAGCAGCTTGGGGACTACCTACGAGCAGTACTTC

V: TRBV5-1
D: .
size: few
J: TRBJ2-7
CDR3: CASKRTQVGGGEQYF
DNA: TGCGCCAGCAAGAGGACGCAAGTTGGGGGCGGCGAGCAGTACTTC

V: TRBV5-1
D: .
size: .
J: TRBJ1-1
CDR3: CASSRGLEAFF
DNA: TGCGCCAGCAGCCGTGGCCTTGAAGCTTTCTTT

V: TRBV30
D: .
size: .
J: TRBJ2-6
CDR3: CARSLQGGGANVLTF
DNA: TGTGCCAGGAGTTTACAGGGAGGTGGGGCCAACGTCCTGACTTTC

V: TRBV11-2
D: TRBD2
size: .
J: TRBJ2-4
CDR3: CASSPGRGGTKNIQYF
DNA: TGTGCTAGCAGCCCGGGACGGGGGGGAACCAAAAACATTCAGTACTTC

V: TRBV6-1
D: .
size: once
J: TRBJ2-5
CDR3: CASSAIVETHYF
DNA: TGTGCCAGCAGTGCGATAGTGGAGACCCATTACTTC

V: TRBV12-3/TRBV12-4
D: TRBD2
size: .
J: TRBJ2-7
CDR3: CASGLEGGLAGLGEQYF
DNA: TGTGCCAGCGGTTTAGAAGGAGGACTAGCGGGACTGGGAGAGCAGTACTTC

V: TRBV29-1
D: TRBD1
size: .
J: TRBJ1-2
CDR3: CSAEKAVPTGISGLNYGYTF
DNA: TGCAGCGCTGAAAAGGCGGTCCCGACAGGGATCTCTGGGCTTAACTATGGCTACACCTTC

V: TRBV10-3
D: TRBD1
size: .
J: TRBJ1-5
CDR3: CAISEADRGQPQYF
DNA: TGTGCCATCAGTGAGGCGGACAGGGGTCAGCCCCAGTACTTT

V: TRBV10-3
D: TRBD1
size: once
J: TRBJ1-5
CDR3: CAISDTMAGGGNQPQHF
DNA: TGTGCCATCAGTGATACTATGGCAGGGGGAGGCAATCAGCCCCAGCATTTT

V: TRBV5-5
D: .
size: many
J: TRBJ2-3
CDR3: CASSTGFSTDTQYF
DNA: TGTGCCAGCAGCACCGGGTTTAGCACAGATACGCAGTATTTT

V: TRBV6-6
D: .
size: .
J: TRBJ2-1
CDR3: CASSAQVNNEQFF
DNA: TGTGCCAGCAGTGCGCAAGTTAACAATGAACAGTTCTTC

V: TRBV6-5
D: .
size: many
J: TRBJ2-1
CDR3: CASSPPANEQFF
DNA: TGTGCCAGCAGTCCCCCCGCCAATGAGCAGTTCTTC